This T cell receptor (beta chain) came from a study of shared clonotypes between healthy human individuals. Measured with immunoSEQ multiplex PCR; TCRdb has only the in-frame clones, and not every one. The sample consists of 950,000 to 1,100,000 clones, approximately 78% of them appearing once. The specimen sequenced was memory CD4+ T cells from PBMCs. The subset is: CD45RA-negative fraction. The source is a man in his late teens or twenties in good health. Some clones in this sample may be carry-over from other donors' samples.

The CDR3 sequence is CASSLGAGNQPQHF. CDR3 nucleotides: TGTGCCAGCAGTTTAGGGGCGGGGAATCAGCCCCAGCATTTT. This sequence joins TRBV28 and TRBJ1-5, with D maybe TRBD1 (5 bases). Per the germline V gene, CDR1 is MDHEN and CDR2 is SYDVKM. The CDR3 extends over 14 amino acids. V lost 2 bases to trimming and J lost 4 bases, with 9 bases between them.